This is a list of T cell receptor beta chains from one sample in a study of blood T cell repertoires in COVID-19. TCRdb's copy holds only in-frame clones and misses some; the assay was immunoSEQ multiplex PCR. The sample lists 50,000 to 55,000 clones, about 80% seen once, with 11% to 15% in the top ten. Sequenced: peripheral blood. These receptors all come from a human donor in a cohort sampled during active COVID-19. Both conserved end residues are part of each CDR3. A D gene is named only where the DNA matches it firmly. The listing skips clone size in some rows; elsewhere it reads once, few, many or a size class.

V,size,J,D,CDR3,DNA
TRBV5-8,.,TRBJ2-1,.,CASSRTGASSYNEQFF,TGTGCCAGCAGCCGCACTGGGGCGAGCTCCTACAATGAGCAGTTCTTC
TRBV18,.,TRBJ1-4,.,CASSPAVTATNEKLFF,TGTGCCAGCTCACCAGCAGTTACAGCTACTAATGAAAAACTGTTTTTT
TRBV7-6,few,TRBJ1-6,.,CASSLTSGSYNSPLHF,TGTGCCAGCAGCTTAACTTCAGGGTCCTATAATTCACCCCTCCACTTT
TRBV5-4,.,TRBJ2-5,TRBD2,CASSWAGGIQETQYF,TGTGCCAGCAGCTGGGCGGGGGGGATCCAAGAGACCCAGTACTTC
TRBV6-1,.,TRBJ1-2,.,CASSEGTGANYGYTF,TGTGCCAGCAGTGAAGGAACAGGAGCTAACTATGGCTACACCTTC
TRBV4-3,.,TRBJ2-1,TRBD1,CASGTGSYNEQFF,TGCGCCAGCGGGACAGGCTCCTACAATGAGCAGTTCTTC
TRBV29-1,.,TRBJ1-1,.,CSVVSRDLPGAFF,TGCAGCGTTGTTTCCCGTGATCTTCCGGGGGCTTTCTTT
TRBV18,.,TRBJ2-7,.,CASSQTQGSVEQYF,TGTGCCAGCTCCCAAACCCAGGGATCCGTCGAGCAGTACTTC
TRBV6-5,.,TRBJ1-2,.,CASCEPEGLYGYTF,TGTGCCAGCTGCGAGCCCGAGGGCCTTTATGGCTACACCTTC
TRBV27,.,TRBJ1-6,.,CASSLWAGDVYNSPLHF,TGTGCCAGCAGTTTATGGGCAGGGGACGTCTATAATTCACCCCTCCACTTT
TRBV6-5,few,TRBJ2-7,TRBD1,CASSFGTGGTYEQYF,TGTGCCAGCAGCTTCGGGACAGGCGGTACCTACGAGCAGTACTTC
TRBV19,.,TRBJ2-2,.,CASTEYGGNTGELFF,TGTGCCAGCACCGAATACGGGGGGAACACCGGGGAGCTGTTTTTT
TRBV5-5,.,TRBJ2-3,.,CASSLTGRFDTDTQYF,TGTGCCAGCAGCTTGACAGGGCGGTTTGACACAGATACGCAGTATTTT
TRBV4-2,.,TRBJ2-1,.,CASSQDRTYNEQFF,TGTGCCAGCAGCCAAGATAGGACTTATAATGAGCAGTTCTTC
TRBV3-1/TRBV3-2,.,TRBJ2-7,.,CASRGGYEQYF,TGTGCCAGTAGGGGTGGATACGAGCAGTACTTC
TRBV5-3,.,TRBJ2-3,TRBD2,CARSQSSSGGPSTDTQYF,TGTGCCAGAAGTCAGTCGTCTAGCGGGGGGCCCAGCACAGATACGCAGTATTTT
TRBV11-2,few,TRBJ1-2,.,CASSPADRQRGYTF,TGTGCCAGCAGCCCTGCTGACAGACAGAGGGGCTACACCTTC
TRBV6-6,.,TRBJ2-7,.,CASSLSGVSYEQYF,TGTGCCAGCAGTCTCTCCGGGGTGTCCTACGAGCAGTACTTC
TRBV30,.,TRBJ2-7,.,CAWSKEGIWIPEQYF,TGTGCCTGGAGTAAGGAGGGGATCTGGATTCCCGAGCAGTACTTC
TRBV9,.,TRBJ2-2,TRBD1,CASSAGQGNTGELFF,TGTGCCAGCAGCGCGGGACAGGGGAACACCGGGGAGCTGTTTTTT
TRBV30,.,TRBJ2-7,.,CAWDGTDSYEQYF,TGTGCCTGGGACGGGACTGATTCCTACGAGCAGTACTTC
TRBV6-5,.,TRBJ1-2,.,CASSPREVGAFGYTF,TGTGCCAGCAGTCCCAGAGAGGTGGGGGCCTTCGGCTACACCTTC
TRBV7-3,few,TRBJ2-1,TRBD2,CASSLTSGTYNEQFF,TGTGCCAGCAGCTTGACTAGCGGGACCTACAATGAGCAGTTCTTC
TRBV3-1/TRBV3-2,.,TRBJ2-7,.,CASSPPDSLYEQYF,TGTGCCAGCAGCCCGCCGGACTCCCTCTACGAGCAGTACTTC
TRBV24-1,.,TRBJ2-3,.,CATSAKNDNTDTQYF,TGTGCCACCAGTGCCAAGAATGACAACACAGATACGCAGTATTTT
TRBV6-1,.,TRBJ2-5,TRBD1,CASSDLPDYRGQETQYF,TGTGCCAGCAGTGACCTCCCCGACTACAGGGGGCAGGAGACCCAGTACTTC
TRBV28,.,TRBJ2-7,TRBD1,CASSPQGTLTYEQYF,TGTGCCAGCAGCCCACAGGGGACGCTGACCTACGAGCAGTACTTC
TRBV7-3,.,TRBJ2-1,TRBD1,CASSWDRDSYNEQFF,TGTGCCAGCAGCTGGGACCGGGACAGTTACAATGAGCAGTTCTTC
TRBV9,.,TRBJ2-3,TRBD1,CASSVGGTGLDTQYF,TGTGCCAGCAGCGTAGGGGGGACAGGTTTAGATACGCAGTATTTT
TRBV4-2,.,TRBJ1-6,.,CASRRAGRNSPLHF,TGTGCCAGCCGACGTGCAGGGCGTAATTCACCCCTCCACTTT
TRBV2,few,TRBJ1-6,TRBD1,CASSSQGAAGNSPLHF,TGTGCCAGCAGCTCACAGGGGGCGGCGGGTAATTCACCCCTCCACTTT